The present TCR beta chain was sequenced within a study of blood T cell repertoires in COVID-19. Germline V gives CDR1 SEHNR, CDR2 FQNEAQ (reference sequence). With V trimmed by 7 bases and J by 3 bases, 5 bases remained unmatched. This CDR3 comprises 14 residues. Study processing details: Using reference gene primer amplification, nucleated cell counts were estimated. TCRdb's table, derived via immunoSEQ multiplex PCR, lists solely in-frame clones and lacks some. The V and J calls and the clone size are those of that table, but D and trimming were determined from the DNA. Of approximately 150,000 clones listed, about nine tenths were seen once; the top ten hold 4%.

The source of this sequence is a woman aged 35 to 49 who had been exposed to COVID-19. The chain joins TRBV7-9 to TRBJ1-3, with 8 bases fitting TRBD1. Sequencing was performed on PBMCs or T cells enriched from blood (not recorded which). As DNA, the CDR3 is TGTGCCAGCAACCAACAGGGGGGTGGAAACACCATATATTTT. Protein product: CASNQQGGGNTIYF.